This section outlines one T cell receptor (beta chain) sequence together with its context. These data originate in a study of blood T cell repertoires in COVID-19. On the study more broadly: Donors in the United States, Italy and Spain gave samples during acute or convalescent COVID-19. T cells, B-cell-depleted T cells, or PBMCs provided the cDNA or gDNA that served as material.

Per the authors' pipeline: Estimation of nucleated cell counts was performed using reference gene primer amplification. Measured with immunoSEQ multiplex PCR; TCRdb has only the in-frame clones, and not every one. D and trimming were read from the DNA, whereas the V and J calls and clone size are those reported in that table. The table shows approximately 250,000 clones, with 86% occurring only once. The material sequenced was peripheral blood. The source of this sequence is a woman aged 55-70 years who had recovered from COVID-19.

The CDR3 region has the DNA TGTGCCATCCGGTCCGGGGAGAGGGAACTGTACTTC. This gives the protein CAIRSGERELYF. The rearrangement uses TRBV10-3 and TRBJ2-7; a possible D gene is TRBD2 (5 bases). The CDR3 is 12 amino acids. V lost 8 bases to trimming and J lost 12 bases, with 20 bases between them. Germline lookup yields CDR1 ENHRY and CDR2 SYGVKD.